The present T cell receptor (beta chain) was sequenced within a study of blood T cell repertoires in COVID-19. Overall study: The samples span acute and convalescent COVID-19 from the United States, Italy and Spain.

CDR3 size: 17 residues. Between the trimmed V and J ends, which lost 4 bases and 2 bases, there was a span of 14 bases. CDR1 and CDR2 (germline): KGHDR, SFDVKD. Sequenced by immunoSEQ multiplex PCR; TCRdb stores in-frame clones only, minus some. The data contain about 68,000 clones, roughly 85% of them singletons. This receptor was obtained from a man aged 50-60 years with acute or convalescent COVID-19. The sample taken for sequencing was peripheral blood. The V call is TRBV24-1, the J call TRBJ2-6, with D tentatively TRBD2 (7 bases). CDR3: CATSDPEGGAGANVLTF. The DNA for the CDR3 is TGTGCCACCAGTGACCCGGAAGGGGGGGCTGGGGCCAACGTCCTGACTTTC.